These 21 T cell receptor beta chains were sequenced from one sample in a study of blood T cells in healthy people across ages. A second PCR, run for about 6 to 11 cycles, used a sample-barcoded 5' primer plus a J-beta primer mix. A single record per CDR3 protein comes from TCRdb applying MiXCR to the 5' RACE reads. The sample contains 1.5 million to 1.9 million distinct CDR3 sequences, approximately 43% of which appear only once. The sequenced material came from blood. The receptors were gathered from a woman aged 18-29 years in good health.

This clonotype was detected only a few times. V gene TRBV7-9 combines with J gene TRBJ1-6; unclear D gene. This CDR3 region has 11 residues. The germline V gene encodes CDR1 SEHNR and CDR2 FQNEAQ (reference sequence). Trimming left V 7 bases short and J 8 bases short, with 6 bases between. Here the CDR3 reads CASTVYSPLHF. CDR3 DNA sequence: TGTGCCAGCACGGTGTATTCACCCCTCCACTTT. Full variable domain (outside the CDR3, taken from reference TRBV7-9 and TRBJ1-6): DTGVSQNPRHKITKRGQNVTFRCDPISEHNRLYWYRQTLGQGPEFLTYFQNEAQLEKSRLLSDRFSAERPKGSFSTLEIQRTEQGDSAMYLCASTVYSPLHFGNGTRLTVT.

CDR3 region: CASSSKPETVTDTQYF. CDR3 in DNA: TGTGCCAGCAGCTCGAAACCCGAGACTGTAACAGATACGCAGTATTTT. The chain joins TRBV5-6 to TRBJ2-3; D unresolved. The CDR3 length is 16 residues. In germline, CDR1 is SGHDT, CDR2 YYEEEE. V lost 3 bases and J 3 bases, leaving 17 bases between the germline ends.

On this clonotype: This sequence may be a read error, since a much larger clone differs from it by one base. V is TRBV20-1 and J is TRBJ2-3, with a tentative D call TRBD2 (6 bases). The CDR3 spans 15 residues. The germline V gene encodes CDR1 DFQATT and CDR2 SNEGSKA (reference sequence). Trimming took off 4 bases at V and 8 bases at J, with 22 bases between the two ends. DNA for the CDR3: TGCAGTGCTACCCACGCACGAGCGGGCCCCCGTACGCAGTATTTT. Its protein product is CSATHARAGPRTQYF.

Here the CDR3 DNA reads TGTGCCAGCAGCCCCGGGACTAGCGGGGATATTTCCACAGATACGCAGTATTTT. It translates to CASSPGTSGDISTDTQYF. The J gene is TRBJ2-3, the V gene TRBV7-9, with TRBD2 matching 13 bases. Germline CDR1 is SEHNR and CDR2 is FQNEAQ (reference sequence). V was pared by 5 bases and J by 2 bases, with 10 bases of the junction left unmatched. The CDR3 length is 18 residues.

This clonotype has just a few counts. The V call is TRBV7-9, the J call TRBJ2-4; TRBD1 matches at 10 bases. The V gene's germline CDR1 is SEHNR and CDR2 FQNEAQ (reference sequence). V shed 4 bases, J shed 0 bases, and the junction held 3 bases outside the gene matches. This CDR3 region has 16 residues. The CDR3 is CASSSGTGVAKNIQYF. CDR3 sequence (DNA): TGTGCCAGCAGCTCGGGGACAGGGGTAGCCAAAAACATTCAGTACTTC.

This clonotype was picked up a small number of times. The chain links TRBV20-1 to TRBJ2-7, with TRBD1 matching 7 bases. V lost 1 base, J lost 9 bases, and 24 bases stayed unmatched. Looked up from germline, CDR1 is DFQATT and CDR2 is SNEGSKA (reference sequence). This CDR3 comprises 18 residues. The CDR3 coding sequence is TGCAGTGCTAGAGCGAATTTGGGCAGCCGGGGACAGCTTGCTGTGCAGTACTTC. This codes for CSARANLGSRGQLAVQYF.

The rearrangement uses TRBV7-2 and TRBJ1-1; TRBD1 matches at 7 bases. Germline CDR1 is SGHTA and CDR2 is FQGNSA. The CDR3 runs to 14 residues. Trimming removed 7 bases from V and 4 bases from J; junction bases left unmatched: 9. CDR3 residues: CASTRYRDSTEAFF. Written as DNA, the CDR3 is TGTGCCAGCACCAGATACAGGGACAGCACTGAAGCTTTCTTT.

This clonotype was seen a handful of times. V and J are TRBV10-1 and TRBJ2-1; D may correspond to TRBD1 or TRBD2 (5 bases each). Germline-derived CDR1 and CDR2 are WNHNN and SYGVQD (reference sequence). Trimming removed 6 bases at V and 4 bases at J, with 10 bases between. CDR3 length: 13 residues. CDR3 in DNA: TGCGCCAGCAGGCCGGGACCGTACAATGAGCAGTTCTTC. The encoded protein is CASRPGPYNEQFF.

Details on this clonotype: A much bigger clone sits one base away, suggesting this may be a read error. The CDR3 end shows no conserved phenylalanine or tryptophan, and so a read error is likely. Written as DNA, the CDR3 is TGTGCCATCAGTGGAGGCGGGGCCAAAAACATTCAGTACTTG. Protein: CAISGGGAKNIQYL. The genes are TRBV10-3 and TRBJ2-4, with a weak D call TRBD2 (5 bases). The CDR3 spans 14 residues. Germline CDR1 is ENHRY and CDR2 is SYGVKD. Between the trimmed V and J ends, which lost 4 bases and 1 base, there was a span of 8 bases.

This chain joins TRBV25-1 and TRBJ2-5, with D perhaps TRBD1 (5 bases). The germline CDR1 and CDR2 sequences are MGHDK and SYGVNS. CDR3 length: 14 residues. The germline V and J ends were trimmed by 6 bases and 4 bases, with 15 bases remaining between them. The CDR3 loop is CASSALGAGETQYF. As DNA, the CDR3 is TGTGCCAGCAGCGCCCTTGGGGCCGGAGAGACCCAGTACTTC.

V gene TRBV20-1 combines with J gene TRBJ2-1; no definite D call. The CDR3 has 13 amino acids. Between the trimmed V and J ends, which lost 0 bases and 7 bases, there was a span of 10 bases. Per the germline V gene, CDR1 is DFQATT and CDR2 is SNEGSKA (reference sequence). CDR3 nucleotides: TGCAGTGCTAGAGACCCTCAAGGTAATGAGCAGTTCTTC. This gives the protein CSARDPQGNEQFF.

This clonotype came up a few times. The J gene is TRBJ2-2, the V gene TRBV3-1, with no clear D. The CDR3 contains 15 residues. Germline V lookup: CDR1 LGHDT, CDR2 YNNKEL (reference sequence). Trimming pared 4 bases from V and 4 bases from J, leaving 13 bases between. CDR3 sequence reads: CASSPVPPSTGELFF. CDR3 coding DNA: TGTGCCAGCAGCCCTGTCCCCCCAAGCACCGGGGAGCTGTTTTTT.

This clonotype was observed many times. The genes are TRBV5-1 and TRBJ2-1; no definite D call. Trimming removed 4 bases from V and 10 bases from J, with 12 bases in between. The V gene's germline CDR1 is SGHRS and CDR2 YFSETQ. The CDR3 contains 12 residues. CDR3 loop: CASSLADREQFF. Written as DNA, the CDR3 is TGCGCCAGCAGCCTTGCGGACCGGGAGCAGTTCTTC. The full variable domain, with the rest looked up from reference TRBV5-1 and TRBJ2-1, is KAGVTQTPRYLIKTRGQQVTLSCSPISGHRSVSWYQQTPGQGLQFLFEYFSETQRNKGNFPGRFSGRQFSNSRSEMNVSTLELGDSALYLCASSLADREQFFGPGTRLTVL.

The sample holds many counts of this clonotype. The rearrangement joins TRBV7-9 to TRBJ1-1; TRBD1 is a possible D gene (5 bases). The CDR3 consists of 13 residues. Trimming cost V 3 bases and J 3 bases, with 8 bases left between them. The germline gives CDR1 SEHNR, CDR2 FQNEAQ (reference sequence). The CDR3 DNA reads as TGTGCCAGCAGCTTGGGGGAGGACACTGAAGCTTTCTTT. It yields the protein CASSLGEDTEAFF.

CDR3 region: CASRTEGGNQPQHF. DNA of the CDR3: TGTGCCAGCAGAACAGAGGGCGGCAATCAGCCCCAGCATTTT. V and J are TRBV6-6 and TRBJ1-5, with no clear D. The CDR3 is 14 residues long. Trimming took off 6 bases at V and 2 bases at J, with 11 bases between the two ends. Germline V gene sequence: CDR1 MNHNY, CDR2 SVGAGI (reference sequence).

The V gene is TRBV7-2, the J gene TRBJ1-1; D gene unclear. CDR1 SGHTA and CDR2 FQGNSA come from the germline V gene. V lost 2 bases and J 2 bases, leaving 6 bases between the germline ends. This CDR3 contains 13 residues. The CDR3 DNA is TGTGCCAGCAGCTTATTATATAACACTGAAGCTTTCTTT. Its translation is CASSLLYNTEAFF.

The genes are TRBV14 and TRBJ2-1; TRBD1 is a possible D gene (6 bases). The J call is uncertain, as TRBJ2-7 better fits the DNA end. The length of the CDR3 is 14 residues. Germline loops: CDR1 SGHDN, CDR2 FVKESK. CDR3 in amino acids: CASSRGLEIYEQYF. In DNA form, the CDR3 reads TGTGCCAGCAGCCGGGGGCTAGAGATATACGAGCAGTACTTC.

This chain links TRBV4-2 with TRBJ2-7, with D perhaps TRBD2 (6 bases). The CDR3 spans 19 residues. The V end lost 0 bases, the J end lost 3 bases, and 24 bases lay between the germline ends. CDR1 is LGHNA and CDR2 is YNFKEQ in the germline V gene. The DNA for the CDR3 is TGTGCCAGCAGCCAAGATCAGCGGTGGACGGACTATCAAGGCTACGAGCAGTACTTC. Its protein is CASSQDQRWTDYQGYEQYF.

In DNA, the CDR3 is TGCGCCAGCAGCTTGGATAGGGGTAGTCAAGGTGGCTACACCTTC. This translates into CASSLDRGSQGGYTF. The chain carries TRBV5-1 and TRBJ1-2; tentative D call: TRBD1 (5 bases). The V end lost 0 bases, the J end lost 7 bases, and 16 bases lay between the germline ends. In germline, CDR1 is SGHRS, CDR2 YFSETQ. CDR3 length: 15 amino acids.

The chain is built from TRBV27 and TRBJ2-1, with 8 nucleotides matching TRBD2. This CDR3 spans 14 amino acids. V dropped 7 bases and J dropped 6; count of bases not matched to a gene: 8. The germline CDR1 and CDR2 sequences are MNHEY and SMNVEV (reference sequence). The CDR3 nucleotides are TGTGCCAGCACTGTGGGACTAGGCGCCAATGAGCAGTTCTTC. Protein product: CASTVGLGANEQFF.

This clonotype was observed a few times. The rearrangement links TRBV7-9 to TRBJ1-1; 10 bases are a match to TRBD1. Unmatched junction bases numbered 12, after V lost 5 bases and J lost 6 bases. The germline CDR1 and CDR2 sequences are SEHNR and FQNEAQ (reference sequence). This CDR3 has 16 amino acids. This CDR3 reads CASSVRPGTGVSEAFF. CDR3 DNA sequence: TGTGCCAGCAGCGTTAGGCCTGGGACAGGGGTTTCTGAAGCTTTCTTT.